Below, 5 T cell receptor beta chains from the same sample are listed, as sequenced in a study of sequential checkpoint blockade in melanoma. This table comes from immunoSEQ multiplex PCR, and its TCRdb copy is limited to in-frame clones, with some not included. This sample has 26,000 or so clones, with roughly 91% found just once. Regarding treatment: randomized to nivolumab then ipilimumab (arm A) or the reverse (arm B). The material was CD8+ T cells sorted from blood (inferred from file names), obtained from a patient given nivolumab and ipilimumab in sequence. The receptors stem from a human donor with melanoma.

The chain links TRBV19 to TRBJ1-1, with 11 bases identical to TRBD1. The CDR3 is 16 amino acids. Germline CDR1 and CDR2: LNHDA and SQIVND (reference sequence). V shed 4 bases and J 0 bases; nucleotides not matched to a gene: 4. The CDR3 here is CASSTPDRGLNTEAFF. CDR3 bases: TGTGCCAGTAGTACCCCGGACAGGGGGCTGAACACTGAAGCTTTCTTT.

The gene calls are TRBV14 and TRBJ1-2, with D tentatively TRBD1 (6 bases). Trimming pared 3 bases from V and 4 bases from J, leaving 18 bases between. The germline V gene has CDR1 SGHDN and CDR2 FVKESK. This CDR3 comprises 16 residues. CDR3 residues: CASSHLIGGLSYGYTF. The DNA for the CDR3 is TGTGCCAGCAGCCATTTGATAGGGGGATTAAGCTATGGCTACACCTTC.

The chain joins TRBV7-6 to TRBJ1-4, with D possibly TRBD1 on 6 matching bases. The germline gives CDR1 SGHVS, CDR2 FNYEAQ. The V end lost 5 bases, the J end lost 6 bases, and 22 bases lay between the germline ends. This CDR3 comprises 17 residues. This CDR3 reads CASSPNPYRDQDEKLFF. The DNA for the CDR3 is TGTGCCAGCAGCCCAAACCCGTACAGGGATCAAGATGAAAAACTGTTTTTT.

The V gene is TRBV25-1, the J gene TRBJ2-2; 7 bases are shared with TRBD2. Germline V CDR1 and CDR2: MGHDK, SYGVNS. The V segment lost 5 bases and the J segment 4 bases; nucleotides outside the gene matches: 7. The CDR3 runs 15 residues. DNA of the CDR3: TGTGCCAGCAGTCTCGCCTGGGGGGGCACCGGGGAGCTGTTTTTT. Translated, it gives CASSLAWGGTGELFF. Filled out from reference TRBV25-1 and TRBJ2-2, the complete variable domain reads EADIYQTPRYLVIGTGKKITLECSQTMGHDKMYWYQQDPGMELHLIHYSYGVNSTEKGDLSSESTVSRIRTEHFPLTLESARPSHTSQYLCASSLAWGGTGELFFGEGSRLTVL.

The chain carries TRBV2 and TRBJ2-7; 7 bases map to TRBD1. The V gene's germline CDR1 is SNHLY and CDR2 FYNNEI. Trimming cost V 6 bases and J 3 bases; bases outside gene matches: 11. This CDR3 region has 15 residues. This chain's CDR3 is CASREVETGIYEQYF. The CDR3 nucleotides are TGTGCCAGCAGGGAGGTCGAGACAGGGATCTACGAGCAGTACTTC.